A selection of T cell receptor beta chains follows, all from one sample in a study of T cells expressing NK-cell markers. TCRdb reprocessed the 5' RACE reads, with one entry per CDR3 protein and no DNA. Its table lists 300,000 to 500,000 distinct CDR3 sequences. Sequencing input: blood T cells: a sorted CD56 or NKG2C T cell subset, CD4+ or CD8+ T cells, or bulk PBMC T cells (not recorded which). All receptors come from a woman aged 50 to 60 in good health. Each CDR3 is given with its conserved first and last residue.

v_call	j_call	cdr3_aa
TRBV7-2	TRBJ2-5	CASSLGGLAGGAQETQYF
TRBV3-1	TRBJ2-1	CASSQEGSRVKEQFF
TRBV6-1	TRBJ2-1	CASSAASGRADNEQFF
TRBV4-1	TRBJ2-1	CASSQFGGRRTSYNEQFF
TRBV12-3/TRBV12-4	TRBJ1-2	CASKIRGGYTF
TRBV29-1	TRBJ1-2	CSVGYGGNNYGYTF
TRBV12-3/TRBV12-4	TRBJ2-1	CASSLGREEPFF
TRBV10-3	TRBJ2-1	CAISDTEQGSYNEQFF
TRBV7-9	TRBJ2-5	CASSPRTSDQETQYF
TRBV9	TRBJ1-2	CASSVAVAGEGYTF
TRBV30	TRBJ2-2	CAWSVSWAGELFF
TRBV6-2/TRBV6-3	TRBJ2-4	CASSYSTGIQYF
TRBV12-3/TRBV12-4	TRBJ2-7	CASSLTSGGSEQYF
TRBV5-1	TRBJ2-1	CASSLGSSYNEQFF
TRBV29-1	TRBJ2-1	CSVEDRASGYNEQFF
TRBV20-1	TRBJ2-1	CSARGLSYNEQFF
TRBV7-8	TRBJ2-4	CASSRTRVPSGIQYF
TRBV7-9	TRBJ1-1	CASSSTSVRAFF
TRBV27	TRBJ2-3	CASSTIPGQGADTQYF
TRBV12-3/TRBV12-4	TRBJ1-6	CASRSGFSPLHF
TRBV21-1	TRBJ2-7	CASSNSGTYEQYF
TRBV9	TRBJ2-7	CASSVGAVAEQYF
TRBV4-1	TRBJ1-1	CASSLRQGTVGNTEAFF
TRBV4-1	TRBJ2-3	CASSQVGSTEAQYF
TRBV20-1	TRBJ1-5	CSARDGAGGAGSNQPQHF